The clone carrying this T cell receptor beta chain was detected once. Each recovered donor of Cohort 3 presented with two negative PCRs, clearance, or symptom resolution. Per the original methods: Amplifying reference gene primers gave estimates of nucleated cell counts. This table comes from immunoSEQ multiplex PCR, and its TCRdb copy is limited to in-frame clones, with some not included. Clone size and V and J calls were adopted from that table, with D and trimming inferred from the DNA. The sample contains over 250,000 clones, 85% to 90% of which appear only once. The data were obtained in a study of blood T cell repertoires in COVID-19. Overall study context: Material from acute and convalescent COVID-19 was sourced from the United States, Italy and Spain.

From germline, CDR1 is LGHNA and CDR2 YNFKEQ. Deletions cut 0 bases from V and 1 base from J, with 15 bases between. This CDR3 is 17 amino acids long. Material: PBMCs or T cells enriched from blood (not recorded which). The receptor was derived from a woman aged 60 to 75 who had recovered from COVID-19. The chain carries TRBV4-2 and TRBJ1-1; D is perhaps TRBD1 (6 bases). In DNA form, the CDR3 reads TGTGCCAGCAGCCAAGAGTCACTGGGGGCAGGGAACACTGAAGCTTTCTTT. It yields the protein CASSQESLGAGNTEAFF.